This T cell receptor beta chain emerged from a study of T cells in narcolepsy. Study-wide background: Patients with NT1 or NT2 and healthy control donors were enrolled. Study observations and caveats: Autoreactive HCRT-specific and TRIB2-specific clonotypes were marked in same-patient CSF-versus-blood CD4+ comparisons. Autoreactive clonotypes reportedly recurred in blood of same and different patients, not controls.

As concerns this clone: The antigen is unknown.

Clones were read by immunoSEQ multiplex PCR, and TCRdb kept only the in-frame ones, dropping some. The repertoire holds about 35,000 clones, with around 84% as singletons. With 5 bases removed from V and 4 bases from J, the gap between germline ends came to 17 bases. The CDR3 runs 15 residues. Germline V CDR1 and CDR2: MNHEY, SVGAGI. Sequenced input: memory (CD45RA-) CD4+ T cells from blood. The gene calls are TRBV6-5 and TRBJ2-5, with D perhaps matching TRBD1 (5 bases). This clonotype originated in a human donor in good health. For the CDR3, the DNA is TGTGCCAGCAGTCACCTCGTCAGGGCCGGAGAGACCCAGTACTTC. Amino acids: CASSHLVRAGETQYF.